Following are 11 T cell receptor beta chains from one sample sequenced in a study of OX40 agonist ivuxolimab in advanced cancers. Sequencing used immunoSEQ multiplex PCR; TCRdb keeps in-frame clones, though not all of them. Of around 80,000 clones listed, around nine tenths are singletons. The sequencing here drew on CD4+ or CD8+ T cells sorted from blood, taken in a trial of the OX40 agonist ivuxolimab. The receptor set was obtained from an adult with an advanced solid tumor such as melanoma, head and neck, liver or kidney cancer.

V usage is TRBV18 and J usage is TRBJ1-1, with TRBD1 matching 9 bases. V trimming: 2 bases; J trimming: 4 bases; junction bases outside the gene matches: 5. This CDR3 spans 15 amino acids. Germline V gene lookup returns CDR1 KGHSH and CDR2 LQKENI. The CDR3 loop is CASSPMTGGFTEAFF. The CDR3, as DNA: TGTGCCAGCTCACCAATGACAGGGGGTTTCACTGAAGCTTTCTTT.

The chain employs TRBV21-1 and TRBJ1-6; the table's D call, TRBD1, was not checked against the DNA. TRBV21-1 is a known pseudogene. CDR3 length equals 16 residues. The CDR3 spells CASSKAGMRFNSPLHF. The DNA for the CDR3 is TGTGCCAGCAGCAAAGCGGGCATGAGATTTAATTCACCCCTCCACTTT.

The V call is TRBV7-9, the J call TRBJ1-2; 7 bases map to TRBD1. Germline V gene data show CDR1 as SEHNR and CDR2 as FQNEAQ (reference sequence). This CDR3 has 17 residues. The V segment lost 0 bases and the J segment 0 bases; nucleotides outside the gene matches: 7. The CDR3, as DNA: TGTGCCAGCAGCTTAGCGGCCCGGACAGGATCTAACTATGGCTACACCTTC. Its translation: CASSLAARTGSNYGYTF.

V is TRBV7-9 and J is TRBJ1-6; 7 nucleotides agree with TRBD1. Trimming at V came to 5 bases and at J to 10 bases, leaving 14 bases not matched to a gene. Germline-derived CDR1 and CDR2 are SEHNR and FQNEAQ (reference sequence). The CDR3 spans 16 residues. The CDR3, as DNA: TGTGCCAGCAGCAACGAAGGACAGGTGATTCGGTCACCCCTCCACTTT. The encoded protein is CASSNEGQVIRSPLHF.

This rearrangement joins TRBV6-5 to TRBJ1-1; 7 bases line up with TRBD1. CDR1 is MNHEY, CDR2 SVGAGI, per germline. With 4 bases clipped from V and 1 base from J, the junction kept 9 bases outside the gene matches. This CDR3 is 16 amino acids long. The CDR3 loop reads CASSSRQGGWNTEAFF. The DNA of the CDR3 is TGTGCCAGCAGTTCCCGACAGGGTGGGTGGAACACTGAAGCTTTCTTT.

This rearrangement joins TRBV5-8 to TRBJ2-3; maybe TRBD2 (6 bases). V lost 2 bases and J 3 bases, leaving 7 bases between the germline ends. Germline V gives CDR1 SGHTS, CDR2 YDEGEE. The CDR3 contains 13 residues. The CDR3: CASSFRGTDTQYF. In DNA, the CDR3 is TGTGCCAGCAGCTTTCGGGGGACAGATACGCAGTATTTT.

The chain has TRBV2 and TRBJ1-3; no firm D call. Deletions cut 3 bases from V and 0 bases from J, with 12 bases between. The V gene's germline CDR1 is SNHLY and CDR2 FYNNEI. This CDR3 has 16 amino acids. The CDR3 loop is CASSELRPSSGNTIYF. CDR3 in DNA: TGTGCCAGCAGTGAGCTAAGGCCCAGCTCTGGAAACACCATATATTTT.

This clone was counted once. The chain uses TRBV7-2 and TRBJ2-1, with 13 bases that match TRBD2. After removal of 5 bases from V and 7 bases from J, the junction contained 8 bases not matched to a gene. The CDR3 runs to 16 residues. Germline V gives CDR1 SGHTA, CDR2 FQGNSA. The CDR3 DNA sequence: TGTGCCAGCAGCCCCTTGGGACTAGCGGGGTTGAATGAGCAGTTCTTC. Its protein is CASSPLGLAGLNEQFF.

The chain employs TRBV27 and TRBJ2-3, with no clear D. V was pared by 0 bases and J by 2 bases, with 3 bases between. Germline V gene data show CDR1 as MNHEY and CDR2 as SMNVEV (reference sequence). This CDR3 is 13 amino acids long. The CDR3 region has the DNA TGTGCCAGCAGTTTATCCTTCACAGATACGCAGTATTTT. Translating it yields CASSLSFTDTQYF.

This chain uses TRBV2 with TRBJ1-6; 8 bases line up with TRBD1. With V trimmed by 5 bases and J by 7 bases, 7 bases remained unmatched. Germline CDR1 SNHLY, CDR2 FYNNEI. CDR3 length: 15 amino acids. Here the CDR3 DNA reads TGTGCCAGCAGTTTGGACAGGGCGGTAAATTCACCCCTCCACTTT. Protein sequence: CASSLDRAVNSPLHF.

The rearrangement joins TRBV5-4 to TRBJ2-3; D is possibly TRBD1 or TRBD2 (5 bases each). This CDR3 is built from 15 residues. Germline V gene lookup returns CDR1 SGHNT and CDR2 YYREEE (reference sequence). V lost 4 bases and J 0 bases, leaving 12 bases between the germline ends. CDR3 amino acids: CASSPTGTSTDTQYF. The CDR3 region has the DNA TGTGCCAGCAGCCCTACTGGGACCAGCACAGATACGCAGTATTTT.